The 8 T cell receptor beta chains in this list originate from one sample, sequenced in a study of T cells in women clearing cervical HPV infection. Here immunoSEQ multiplex PCR was the method, and the copy in TCRdb shows in-frame clones only, minus some. The sample includes some 46,000 clones. The specimen was blood buffy coat. The receptors come from a woman between 18 and 75 years old with a cervical HPV16 infection that either progressed to CIN3+ or cleared (not recorded which).

With regard to this clone: The CDR3 end lies 3 residues beyond the end of the read and is filled in from the germline J gene. The chain combines TRBV18 with TRBJ2-3; 8 bases match TRBD2. The CDR3 has 17 residues. Per the germline V gene, CDR1 is KGHSH and CDR2 is LQKENI. CDR3 amino acids: CASSPDKSSGLQETQYF. The DNA read from the CDR3 is TGTGCCAGCTCACCCGACAAGTCTAGCGGGCTCCAAGAGACG.

In the case of this clone: The CDR3 end is not reached by the read, which stops 3 residues before it; the germline J gene fills it in. V and J are TRBV29-1 and TRBJ2-1; D perhaps matches TRBD2 (7 bases). The CDR3 is made up of 13 amino acids. Trimming took off 5 bases at V and 9 bases at J, with 17 bases between the two ends. CDR1 is SQVTM, CDR2 ANQGSEA, per germline. The chain's CDR3 is CSVFLGGPGEQFF. The CDR3 DNA, read in part, is TGCAGCGTTTTTCTGGGGGGGCCGGGTGAG.

Points on this clone: The CDR3 is cut off 3 residues early in the read; its end comes from the germline J gene. V and J are TRBV7-6 and TRBJ2-5; maybe TRBD2 (6 bases). Per the germline V gene, CDR1 is SGHVS and CDR2 is FNYEAQ. CDR3 length: 15 amino acids. Trimming cost V 5 bases and J 7 bases, with 20 bases left between them. The CDR3: CASSPTGTEGGTQYF. Incomplete CDR3 DNA: TGTGCCAGCAGCCCAACCGGGACTGAGGGCGGGACC.

Comments on this clone: The read halts 3 residues ahead of the CDR3 end, with the missing end drawn from the germline J gene. The rearrangement joins TRBV29-1 to TRBJ1-2; TRBD1 matches 8 bases. The V and J ends lost 6 bases and 4 bases, in that order; junction bases with no gene match: 7. CDR1 is SQVTM, CDR2 ANQGSEA, per germline. CDR3 length: 13 amino acids. The CDR3 region is CSVGQGESYGYTF. CDR3 bases read: TGCAGCGTCGGACAGGGAGAAAGCTATGGC.

On this clone itself: Sequencing ends 3 residues short of the CDR3 end; the germline J gene provides the rest. The chain recombines TRBV5-1 with TRBJ1-1, with D possibly matching TRBD1 (6 bases). CDR1 and CDR2 (germline): SGHRS, YFSETQ. Trimming stripped 1 base from V and 0 bases from J, with 13 bases between. The CDR3 loop spans 16 amino acids. CDR3 protein: CASSLTPTGMNTEAFF. CDR3 bases read: TGCGCCAGCAGCTTGACGCCGACAGGAATGAACACTGAA.

Regarding this clone: The read terminates 3 residues ahead of where the CDR3 ends, so the germline J gene completes it. J is TRBJ2-3 and V is TRBV7-3; TRBD1 might be the D (6 bases). Deletions cut 0 bases from V and 4 bases from J, with 11 bases between. The CDR3 extends over 15 amino acids. Germline V gene lookup returns CDR1 SGHTA and CDR2 FQGTGA. This CDR3 is CASSLTSAGADTQYF. CDR3 DNA (partial): TGTGCCAGCAGCTTAACGAGCGCAGGGGCAGATACG.

A note on this clone: Coverage ceases 3 residues before the CDR3 finishes, and the germline J gene fills in the end. V and J are TRBV20-1 and TRBJ2-3; D possibly corresponds to TRBD1 (5 bases). The CDR3 is 13 residues long. In germline, CDR1 is DFQATT, CDR2 SNEGSKA (reference sequence). Trimming stripped 6 bases from V and 2 bases from J, with 12 bases between. The sequenced part of the CDR3 DNA is TGCAGTGCGGGGCAGGTGGTCACAGATACG. It codes for CSAGQVVTDT. In full, the CDR3 is CSAGQVVTDTQYF.

Worth noting for this clone: The read gets to within 3 residues of the CDR3 end, and the germline J gene fills in the rest. The rearrangement joins TRBV20-1 to TRBJ1-2, with 8 positions matching TRBD1. The CDR3 consists of 18 residues. Looked up from germline, CDR1 is DFQATT and CDR2 is SNEGSKA (reference sequence). The covered CDR3 bases are TGCAGTGCTATAGGGATAGGGACAGGCCGATCCTTTCTCGGGGGC. It specifies CSAIGIGTGRSFLGG. The complete CDR3 protein is CSAIGIGTGRSFLGGYTF.